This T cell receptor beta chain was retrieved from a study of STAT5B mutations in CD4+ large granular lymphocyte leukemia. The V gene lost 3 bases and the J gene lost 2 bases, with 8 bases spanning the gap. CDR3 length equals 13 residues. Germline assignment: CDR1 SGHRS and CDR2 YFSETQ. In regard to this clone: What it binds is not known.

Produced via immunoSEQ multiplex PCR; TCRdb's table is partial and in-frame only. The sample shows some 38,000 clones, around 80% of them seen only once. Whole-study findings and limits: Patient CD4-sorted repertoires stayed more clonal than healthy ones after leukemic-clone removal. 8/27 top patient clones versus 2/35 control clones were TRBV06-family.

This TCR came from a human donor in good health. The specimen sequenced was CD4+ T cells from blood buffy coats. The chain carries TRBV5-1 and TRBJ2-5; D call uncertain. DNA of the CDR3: TGCGCCAGCAGCTCGGAAGCTCAAGAGACCCAGTACTTC. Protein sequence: CASSSEAQETQYF. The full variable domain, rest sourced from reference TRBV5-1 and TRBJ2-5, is KAGVTQTPRYLIKTRGQQVTLSCSPISGHRSVSWYQQTPGQGLQFLFEYFSETQRNKGNFPGRFSGRQFSNSRSEMNVSTLELGDSALYLCASSSEAQETQYFGPGTRLLVL.